What follows are 19 T cell receptor beta chains derived from one specimen sequenced in a study of blood T cell repertoires in COVID-19. TCRdb keeps only in-frame clones here, not all; method: immunoSEQ multiplex PCR. Of hundreds of thousands of clones in the sample, approximately 90% were seen once. The sequenced sample consisted of PBMCs or T cells enriched from blood (not recorded which). The receptors originated from a woman aged 25 to 39 who had recovered from COVID-19.

The chain combines TRBV7-9 with TRBJ1-3, with no clear D. Germline values: CDR1 SEHNR, CDR2 FQNEAQ (reference sequence). Trimming removed 5 bases at V and 4 bases at J, with 9 bases between. The CDR3 spans 13 residues. The CDR3 region is CASSRERGNTIYF. DNA of the CDR3: TGTGCCAGCAGCAGGGAGCGCGGAAACACCATATATTTT.

The V call is TRBV19, the J call TRBJ1-5; a weak D match, TRBD1 (5 bases). Trimming removed 4 bases from V and 5 bases from J, with 18 bases in between. In germline, CDR1 is LNHDA, CDR2 SQIVND (reference sequence). The length of the CDR3 is 16 residues. The DNA for the CDR3 is TGTGCCAGTAGTAGCCTACAGTGGGGGGGAGATCAGCCCCAGCATTTT. This codes for CASSSLQWGGDQPQHF.

The chain carries TRBV4-3 and TRBJ2-2, with 7 bases aligning to TRBD1. The germline V gene encodes CDR1 LGHNA and CDR2 YSLEER. The CDR3 consists of 16 residues. The J segment lost 2 bases and the V segment lost 6 bases, leaving 9 bases of the junction unmatched. The CDR3 nucleotides are TGCGCCAGCAGACCATTCCAAGGGGGCAACACCGGGGAGCTGTTTTTT. Its translation: CASRPFQGGNTGELFF.

This rearrangement joins TRBV27 to TRBJ2-7; 7 positions match TRBD2. The germline V gene encodes CDR1 MNHEY and CDR2 SMNVEV (reference sequence). CDR3 length: 16 amino acids. V trimming: 7 bases; J trimming: 0 bases; junction bases outside the gene matches: 12. CDR3 DNA sequence: TGTGCCAGCATGAAGCCCTCGGCGGGAGCCTCCTACGAGCAGTACTTC. This translates into CASMKPSAGASYEQYF.

The V and J genes are TRBV6-5 and TRBJ1-1, with 9 bases matching TRBD1. Germline trimming cut 7 bases from V and 6 bases from J; bases unmatched to any gene: 12. Looked up from germline, CDR1 is MNHEY and CDR2 is SVGAGI. The CDR3 spans 15 residues. The CDR3 nucleotides are TGTGCCAGCACCTTAACCGGGACAGGGAGTGCTGAAGCTTTCTTT. This translates into CASTLTGTGSAEAFF.

The genes are TRBV27 and TRBJ1-2; D is uncertain. V lost 2 bases to trimming and J lost 6 bases, with 19 bases between them. CDR3 length: 16 residues. CDR1 is MNHEY and CDR2 is SMNVEV in the germline V gene (reference sequence). Here the CDR3 DNA reads TGTGCCAGCAGTTTACGGGGTGGACGGGCGGGGAATGGCTACACCTTC. Its translation is CASSLRGGRAGNGYTF.

The rearrangement joins TRBV7-9 to TRBJ1-1; D gene uncertain. V was pared by 4 bases and J by 0 bases, with 15 bases between. This CDR3 is 16 amino acids long. CDR1 is SEHNR, CDR2 FQNEAQ, per germline (reference sequence). The CDR3 loop is CASSSEFVSVNTEAFF. CDR3 sequence (DNA): TGTGCCAGCAGCTCTGAATTCGTTAGCGTGAACACTGAAGCTTTCTTT.

The chain uses TRBV21-1 and TRBJ2-7; TRBD1 is taken as the D call from the table, unchecked against the DNA. TRBV21-1 is a pseudogene locus. This CDR3 is 15 amino acids long. CDR3 in amino acids: CASRTGGSGPYEQYF. CDR3 nucleotide sequence: TGTGCCAGCAGGACAGGGGGTTCAGGCCCCTACGAGCAGTACTTC.

This clone was seen a single time. The genes are TRBV24-1 and TRBJ2-1; weak D call: TRBD1 (6 bases). CDR3 length: 16 residues. In germline, CDR1 is KGHDR, CDR2 SFDVKD. Trimming pared 3 bases from V and 3 bases from J, leaving 14 bases between. This CDR3 is CATSDLWTENYNEQFF. CDR3 nucleotide sequence: TGTGCCACCAGTGATCTTTGGACAGAGAACTACAATGAGCAGTTCTTC.

The chain carries TRBV6-2 or TRBV6-3 and TRBJ2-7, with TRBD2 matching over 7 bases. Germline V lookup: CDR1 MNHEY, CDR2 SVGEGT. The length of the CDR3 is 15 residues. Trimming removed 0 bases from V and 1 base from J; junction bases left unmatched: 3. The CDR3 sequence: CASSYSGGISYEQYF. CDR3 in DNA: TGTGCCAGCAGTTACTCGGGGGGGATTTCCTACGAGCAGTACTTC.

This sequence joins TRBV3-1 (or the pseudogene TRBV3-2) and TRBJ1-1; D unresolved. There are 16 residues in the CDR3. Trimming cost V 2 bases and J 1 base, with 14 bases left between them. CDR1 and CDR2 from the germline V gene are LGHDT and YNNKEL (reference sequence). The CDR3 here is CASSQSTYRRNTEAFF. Written as DNA, the CDR3 is TGTGCCAGCAGCCAATCCACTTATCGGAGGAACACTGAAGCTTTCTTT.

The genes are TRBV7-8 and TRBJ1-6; TRBD1 matches 11 bases. The CDR3 has 19 residues. Germline V gene lookup returns CDR1 SGHVS and CDR2 FQNEAQ. V was pared by 5 bases and J by 5 bases, with 14 bases of the junction left unmatched. CDR3 sequence (DNA): TGTGCCAGCAGCCGGTATGGGACAGGGGGAAGTGGCAATAATTCACCCCTCCACTTT. Translating it yields CASSRYGTGGSGNNSPLHF.

The rearrangement links TRBV7-2 to TRBJ2-2; 7 bases fit TRBD1. CDR3 length: 14 residues. CDR1 and CDR2 from the germline V gene are SGHTA and FQGNSA. The V gene end was trimmed by 4 bases and the J gene end by 4 bases; junction bases not matched to a gene: 3. This CDR3 reads CASSSWTGTGELFF. Written as DNA, the CDR3 is TGTGCCAGCAGCTCCTGGACAGGCACCGGGGAGCTGTTTTTT.

This sequence joins TRBV5-8 and TRBJ2-1; 8 bases fit TRBD1. Looked up from germline, CDR1 is SGHTS and CDR2 is YDEGEE. Trimming took 7 bases from V and 7 from J; bases not matched to a gene: 10. This CDR3 contains 14 residues. This CDR3 reads CASLDRVGWNEQFF. In DNA form, the CDR3 reads TGTGCCAGCCTGGACAGGGTAGGATGGAATGAGCAGTTCTTC.

The gene calls are TRBV9 and TRBJ1-2; 7 bases agree with TRBD1. Germline V lookup: CDR1 SGDLS, CDR2 YYNGEE. This CDR3 has 15 amino acids. V shed 0 bases and J 4 bases; nucleotides not matched to a gene: 6. CDR3 coding DNA: TGTGCCAGCAGCGTAGGTAGAGACAGGGTCTATGGCTACACCTTC. Its translation is CASSVGRDRVYGYTF.

The chain couples TRBV28 to TRBJ1-1, with 7 bases fitting TRBD1. There are 15 residues in the CDR3. From germline, CDR1 is MDHEN and CDR2 SYDVKM. The V gene end was trimmed by 6 bases and the J gene end by 5 bases; junction bases not matched to a gene: 12. The chain's CDR3 is CASRVQGKGWTEAFF. In nucleotides, the CDR3 is TGTGCCAGCAGGGTACAGGGGAAAGGGTGGACTGAAGCTTTCTTT.

This clone was found once. The chain employs TRBV3-1 (or the pseudogene TRBV3-2) and TRBJ2-1, with a possible D match to TRBD2 (6 bases). The CDR3 runs to 14 residues. Per the germline V gene, CDR1 is LGHDT and CDR2 is YNNKEL (reference sequence). Deletions cut 7 bases from V and 1 base from J, with 11 bases between. The DNA for the CDR3 is TGTGCCAGCAAGGCGGGACCATCCTACAATGAGCAGTTCTTC. Its protein is CASKAGPSYNEQFF.

This clone was observed a single time. The V and J genes are TRBV4-1 and TRBJ1-2, with a weak D call TRBD1 (6 bases). V shed 4 bases and J shed 4 bases, with 16 bases lying between them. Germline-derived CDR1 and CDR2 are MGHRA and YSYEKL. The CDR3 sequence is 15 residues long. This CDR3 is CASSRDRMRAYGYTF. The CDR3, as DNA: TGCGCCAGCAGCCGAGACAGGATGCGAGCCTATGGCTACACCTTC.

The chain joins TRBV7-9 to TRBJ1-2; D possibly corresponds to TRBD1 (5 bases). Per germline, CDR1 SEHNR and CDR2 FQNEAQ (reference sequence). The CDR3 has 15 amino acids. Deletions cut 1 base from V and 4 bases from J, with 13 bases between. In nucleotides, the CDR3 is TGTGCCAGCAGCTTAGGGGGGGTGGACTCCTATGGCTACACCTTC. Protein sequence: CASSLGGVDSYGYTF.